The rows below give T cell receptor beta chains drawn from one sample of a study of molecular identifiers for immune sequencing clone quantification. TCRdb ran MiXCR on the PCR reads and lists one entry per CDR3 protein. This table holds about 53,000 distinct CDR3 sequences, just over 35% found once. The sequencing sample was made of naive CD8+ T cells from blood, with Jurkat cell RNA spiked in. These TCRs come from a human donor in good health. Some libraries in this study had Jurkat cell RNA spiked in. CDR3s include the opening cysteine and the closing phenylalanine or tryptophan. A D gene is named only where the DNA matches it firmly. Size values are once, few and many counts, or a class for expanded clones, and some rows have none.

V gene	J gene	D gene	clone size	CDR3 protein	CDR3 DNA
TRBV21-1	TRBJ1-4	-	-	CANQGARDEKLFF	TGTGCCAACCAGGGGGCGCGGGATGAAAAACTGTTTTTT
TRBV5-3	TRBJ1-4	-	-	CASSLDTPFNEKLFF	TGTGCCAGCAGCCTGGACACCCCGTTTAATGAAAAACTGTTTTTT
TRBV15	TRBJ1-5	-	few	CATSLGAANQPQHF	TGTGCCACCAGCTTGGGGGCGGCGAATCAGCCCCAGCATTTT
TRBV6-5	TRBJ2-2	-	few	CASSYGGNTGELFF	TGTGCCAGCAGTTACGGAGGAAACACCGGGGAGCTGTTTTTT
TRBV12-3/TRBV12-4	TRBJ2-5	-	-	CASSFRSPWAETQYF	TGTGCCAGCAGTTTTCGGTCTCCCTGGGCAGAGACCCAGTACTTC
TRBV20-1	TRBJ2-7	-	-	CRVSGVAYGQYF	TGCAGAGTCTCCGGGGTCGCCTACGGGCAGTACTTC
TRBV24-1	TRBJ2-7	-	few	CATSDTRGEQYF	TGTGCCACCAGTGATACCCGGGGTGAGCAGTACTTC
TRBV27	TRBJ2-5	-	-	CASSPLDSQETQYF	TGTGCCAGCAGTCCACTGGACAGTCAAGAGACCCAGTACTTC
TRBV23-1	TRBJ1-1	TRBD1	-	CASSQSWDSRTEAFF	TGCGCCAGCAGTCAATCTTGGGACAGTAGGACTGAAGCTTTCTTT
TRBV13	TRBJ2-1	-	medium-sized	CASSPPWPTYNEQFF	TGTGCCAGCAGCCCCCCCTGGCCTACCTACAATGAGCAGTTCTTC
TRBV4-3	TRBJ2-7	-	few	CASSLWDGTYEQYF	TGCGCCAGCAGCCTATGGGACGGCACCTACGAGCAGTACTTC
TRBV11-2	TRBJ2-7	TRBD2	few	CASSPPGGLAGYEQYF	TGTGCCAGCAGCCCCCCAGGGGGACTAGCGGGCTACGAGCAGTACTTC
TRBV5-1	TRBJ2-6	-	few	CASSLVWLTSGANVLTF	TGCGCCAGCAGCTTGGTTTGGCTAACCTCTGGGGCCAACGTCCTGACTTTC
TRBV28	TRBJ1-5	-	few	CASGFLRDPLHF	TGTGCCAGCGGATTCCTCCGGGACCCCCTTCATTTT
TRBV28	TRBJ2-1	-	once	CASSSTLRAPPSYNEQIF	TGTGCCAGCAGTTCGACCCTCAGGGCGCCCCCCTCCTACAATGAGCAGATCTTC
TRBV7-8	TRBJ1-5	-	-	CASSPGGKARNQPQHF	TGTGCCAGCAGCCCAGGCGGTAAGGCCCGAAATCAGCCCCAGCATTTT
TRBV20-1	TRBJ2-7	TRBD2	-	CSASDRLAGDHEQYF	TGCAGTGCTAGCGACCGACTAGCGGGAGACCACGAGCAGTACTTC
TRBV3-1	TRBJ2-3	TRBD2	once	CASSQGVRESTDTQYF	TGTGCCAGCAGCCAAGGGGTGCGGGAGAGCACAGATACGCAGTATTTT
TRBV5-6	TRBJ2-2	-	-	CASSLTQNTGELFF	TGTGCCAGCAGCTTGACACAGAACACCGGGGAGCTGTTTTTT
TRBV7-9	TRBJ1-1	TRBD1	-	CASSLRGQGGWGTEAFF	TGTGCCAGCAGCTTAAGGGGACAGGGAGGTTGGGGCACTGAAGCTTTCTTT
TRBV19	TRBJ2-2	-	few	CASSRRQDTGELFF	TGTGCCAGTAGTCGTAGGCAAGACACCGGGGAGCTGTTTTTT
TRBV5-1	TRBJ2-4	TRBD2	many	CASSLEGTSHIQYF	TGCGCCAGCAGCTTGGAAGGGACTAGCCACATTCAGTACTTC
TRBV19	TRBJ2-7	TRBD2	-	CASSTTSGSRYEQYF	TGTGCCAGTAGTACCACTAGCGGGAGTAGATACGAGCAGTACTTC
TRBV20-1	TRBJ1-1	-	many	CSANPGPKNTEAFF	TGCAGTGCTAACCCGGGACCCAAGAACACTGAAGCTTTCTTT
TRBV7-9	TRBJ1-1	TRBD1	many	CASSASSAGGLSDTEAFF	TGTGCCAGCAGCGCTTCGAGCGCAGGGGGCCTGTCAGACACTGAAGCTTTCTTT
TRBV28	TRBJ1-5	-	few	CASSRGLGLNQPQHF	TGTGCCAGCAGCCGAGGGCTAGGGTTAAATCAGCCCCAGCATTTT
TRBV5-3	TRBJ2-5	-	-	CASSLAYDETQYF	TGTGCCAGCAGCTTGGCCTACGACGAGACCCAGTACTTC
TRBV6-6	TRBJ1-4	TRBD1	many	CATETGVATNEKLFF	TGTGCCACCGAGACAGGGGTGGCCACTAATGAAAAACTGTTTTTT
TRBV28	TRBJ2-3	-	-	CASTRLRSSTDTQYF	TGTGCCAGCACACGGCTACGAAGTAGCACAGATACGCAGTATTTT
TRBV7-8	TRBJ1-1	-	many	CASRLTGSEAFF	TGTGCCAGCAGATTAACAGGGTCTGAAGCTTTCTTT
TRBV4-1	TRBJ2-7	TRBD2	many	CASSQGIAGGPEQYF	TGCGCCAGCAGCCAAGGAATAGCGGGAGGGCCCGAGCAGTACTTC
TRBV29-1	TRBJ2-5	TRBD2	many	CSVAGRRQETQYF	TGCAGCGTAGCGGGACGCCGCCAAGAGACCCAGTACTTC
TRBV12-3/TRBV12-4	TRBJ2-3	-	many	CASILLGESDTQYF	TGTGCCAGCATCCTGCTGGGGGAGTCAGATACGCAGTATTTT
TRBV14	TRBJ2-3	TRBD2	many	CASSQLAGGGPDTQYF	TGTGCCAGCAGCCAACTAGCGGGAGGCGGTCCAGATACGCAGTATTTT
TRBV20-1	TRBJ2-7	-	few	CSATTPGLSKPYEQYF	TGCAGTGCTACGACCCCGGGACTGTCGAAACCCTACGAGCAGTACTTC
TRBV6-5	TRBJ2-4	-	-	CASSFGALTKNIQYF	TGTGCCAGCAGCTTTGGGGCTTTGACCAAAAACATTCAGTACTTC
TRBV13	TRBJ2-7	TRBD1	-	CASSPEAPGTAYEQYF	TGTGCCAGCAGCCCAGAGGCCCCCGGGACAGCCTACGAGCAGTACTTC
TRBV7-9	TRBJ2-3	-	many	CASSSSARGRTSTDTQYF	TGTGCCAGCAGCTCCTCCGCCAGGGGCCGTACTAGCACAGATACGCAGTATTTT
TRBV5-3	TRBJ2-5	TRBD1	-	CASSLGQGAQETQYF	TGTGCCAGCAGCTTGGGACAGGGAGCACAAGAGACCCAGTACTTC
TRBV4-3	TRBJ2-3	-	once	CASSQGRRAPSTDTQYF	TGCGCCAGCAGCCAAGGCAGGAGGGCCCCTAGCACAGATACGCAGTATTTT
TRBV11-1	TRBJ2-7	-	-	CASSFYGSISYEQYF	TGTGCCAGCAGCTTTTATGGCTCTATTTCCTACGAGCAGTACTTC
TRBV28	TRBJ2-1	TRBD2	-	CASSLGQWTSGTPVNF	TGTGCCAGCAGTCTCGGACAGTGGACTAGCGGGACCCCCGTTAACTTC
TRBV4-2	TRBJ1-1	-	-	CASSQDVWARRTEAFF	TGTGCCAGCAGCCAAGATGTTTGGGCCAGGAGAACTGAAGCTTTCTTT
TRBV7-9	TRBJ2-7	-	-	CASSSQGRSEQYF	TGTGCCAGCAGCTCGCAGGGGCGAAGCGAGCAGTACTTC
TRBV12-3/TRBV12-4	TRBJ2-2	-	few	CASNYYTGELFF	TGTGCCAGCAACTATTACACCGGGGAGCTGTTTTTT
TRBV5-1	TRBJ2-7	TRBD2	-	CASSLSSGSSYEQYF	TGCGCCAGCAGCTTGTCTAGCGGTAGCTCCTACGAGCAGTACTTC
TRBV19	TRBJ2-7	-	-	CASSPPHRERYEQYF	TGTGCCAGTAGTCCCCCCCACCGGGAGAGGTACGAGCAGTACTTC
TRBV7-2	TRBJ2-3	TRBD2	many	CASTLGLARRADTQYF	TGTGCCAGCACCTTAGGACTAGCACGGAGGGCAGATACGCAGTATTTT
TRBV18	TRBJ1-5	TRBD1	-	CASSQGQGGQPQHF	TGTGCCAGCTCCCAAGGACAGGGAGGGCAGCCCCAGCATTTT
TRBV7-9	TRBJ1-5	-	few	CASSFDVDQPQHF	TGTGCCAGCAGCTTTGACGTCGACCAGCCCCAGCATTTT
TRBV12-3/TRBV12-4	TRBJ1-2	-	-	CASSYPGAGSPNYGYTF	TGTGCCAGCAGTTACCCGGGGGCAGGGTCCCCGAACTATGGCTACACCTTC